This T cell receptor beta chain came from a study of T cells after yellow fever vaccination (dated by TCRdb to between 2018 and 2020). Turning to the overall study: The SMART-Seq v4 Ultra Low Input RNA kit was used to prepare libraries from fractions with low cell numbers. Bulk TCR alpha and beta repertoires were sequenced longitudinally to track T-cell clones before and after primary and booster YFV17D yellow fever vaccination. Two healthy male donors, one aged 18 to 29 and one aged 30 to 40 years, made up the cohort. Blood was drawn at multiple timepoints before and after primary and secondary immunization, with bulk PBMC replicates and cell subsets isolated. Here is what the overall study found, with its caveats: Because abundant contaminating clonotypes from the bulk population could be contained in FACS-sorted repertoires, computational filtering was required. After the booster, most clones that had expanded after primary vaccination were detected again (roughly 96% of CD4 and around 88% of CD8), suggesting broad maintenance of memory. Compared with the primary T-cell response, the secondary T-cell response was weaker but faster, peaking on day 5 rather than day 15. A small share of clonotypes occurred in both CD4 and CD8 compartments, likely arising from convergent recombination. Only a couple of donors were included in the study, so the extent to which the findings can be generalized is limited.

Only a few counts were recorded for this clonotype. The target of this receptor is not known. Nothing much larger sits one base from this clone, and base qualities are not available. Reading from cysteine to phenylalanine, the CDR3 counts 13 amino acids. Solely the CDR3 DNA is kept, with 39 bases framed from the first base. Looking up the germline V gene yields CDR1 MNHEY and CDR2 SVGAGI. Trimming at the junction amounts to 4 bases on V and 8 bases on J, and the germline ends lie 11 bases apart. This specimen's treatment or condition label, interpreted: live attenuated yellow fever vaccine strain. PBMCs were isolated from peripheral blood using a standard Ficoll-Paque protocol. Dynabeads CD4 and CD8 positive selection kits were used to isolate CD4 and CD8 T-cell fractions. TriZol was used to extract RNA from bulk PBMCs, from CD4 and CD8 fractions, and from dextramer-positive and dextramer-negative fractions.

This sample was sequenced with an Illumina NovaSeq 6000. TCR cDNA was made using 5'RACE template switching, a step that added a universal primer site and unique molecular identifiers. cDNA synthesis was primed from both the TCR alpha and TCR beta constant segments. Library amplification involved two PCR steps, and the second step added sample barcodes and sequencing adapters. Sequencing of the libraries was done on either Illumina HiSeq 2500 (2x100 bp) or NovaSeq (2x150 bp). The authors processed their data as follows. Reads were demultiplexed and collapsed into UMI consensus sequences with MIGEC, and V(D)J alignment was performed with MiXCR. Vaccine-responding clonotypes were identified with edgeR using replicate PBMC samples, with FDR below 0.01 and a log2 fold change above 5 up to day 15 being required. CD4 or CD8 identity was assigned to each bulk clonotype according to whether the clonotype was present at higher abundance in the sequenced CD4 repertoire or the sequenced CD8 repertoire. In-frame beta chains were kept once TCRdb had trimmed the public reads at Q25 with fastp and called clones with MiXCR. CDR3 protein duplicates are merged, each entry listing the most common genes and DNA. TCRdb assigned the V and J calls; the authors' analysis was not used. The sample data list some 300,000 distinct CDR3 sequences, and over 8.5% of these were observed just once. The ten most abundant clones make up around 3.2% of the sample.

The rearranged segments are TRBV6-5 and TRBJ1-4, with an unclear D gene assignment. The sequenced sample was CD4+ T cells sorted from PBMCs, obtained 45 days after the yellow fever booster vaccination. The clonotype was recovered from a man in his late teens or twenties who received the YFV17D yellow fever vaccine. This receptor has the CDR3 CASSFLGDEKLFF. The nucleotide sequence reads TGTGCCAGCAGTTTCTTGGGAGACGAAAAACTGTTTTTT.